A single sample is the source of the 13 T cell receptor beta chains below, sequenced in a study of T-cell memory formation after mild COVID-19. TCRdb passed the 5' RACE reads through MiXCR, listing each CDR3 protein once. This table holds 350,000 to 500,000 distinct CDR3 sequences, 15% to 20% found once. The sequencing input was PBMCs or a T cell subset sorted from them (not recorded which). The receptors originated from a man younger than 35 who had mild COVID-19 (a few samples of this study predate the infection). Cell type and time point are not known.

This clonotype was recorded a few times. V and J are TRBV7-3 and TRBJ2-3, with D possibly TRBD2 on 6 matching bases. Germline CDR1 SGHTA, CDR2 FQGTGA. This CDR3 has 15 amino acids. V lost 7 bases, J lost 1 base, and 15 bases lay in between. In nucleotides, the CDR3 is TGTGCCAGCACTCGTACCGGGGGACGCACAGATACGCAGTATTTT. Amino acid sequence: CASTRTGGRTDTQYF.

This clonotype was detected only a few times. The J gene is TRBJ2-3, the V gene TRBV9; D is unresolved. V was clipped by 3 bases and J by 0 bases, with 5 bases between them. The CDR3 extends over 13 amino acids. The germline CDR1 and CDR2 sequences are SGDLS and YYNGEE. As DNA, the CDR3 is TGTGCCAGCAGCGGGGCGAGCACAGATACGCAGTATTTT. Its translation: CASSGASTDTQYF. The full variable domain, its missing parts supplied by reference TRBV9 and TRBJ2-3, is DSGVTQTPKHLITATGQRVTLRCSPRSGDLSVYWYQQSLDQGLQFLIQYYNGEERAKGNILERFSAQQFPDLHSELNLSSLELGDSALYFCASSGASTDTQYFGPGTRLTVL.

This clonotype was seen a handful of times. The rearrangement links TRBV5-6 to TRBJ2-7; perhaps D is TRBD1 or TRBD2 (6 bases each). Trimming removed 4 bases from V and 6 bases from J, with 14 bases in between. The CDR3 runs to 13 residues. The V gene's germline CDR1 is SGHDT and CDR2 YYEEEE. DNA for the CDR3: TGTGCCAGCAGCCTGTCGGGGGCGGCCGAGCAGTACGTC. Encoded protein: CASSLSGAAEQYV.

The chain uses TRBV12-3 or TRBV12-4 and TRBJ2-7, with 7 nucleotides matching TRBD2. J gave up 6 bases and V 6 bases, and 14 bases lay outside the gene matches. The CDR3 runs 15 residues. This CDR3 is CASSASGAWHSEQYF. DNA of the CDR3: TGTGCCAGCAGCGCAAGCGGGGCCTGGCATAGCGAGCAGTACTTC.

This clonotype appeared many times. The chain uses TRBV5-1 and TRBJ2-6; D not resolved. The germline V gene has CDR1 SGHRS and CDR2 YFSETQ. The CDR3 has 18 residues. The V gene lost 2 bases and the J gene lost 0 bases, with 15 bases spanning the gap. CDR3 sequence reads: CASSLVSQRSSGANVLTF. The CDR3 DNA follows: TGCGCCAGCAGCTTAGTGTCGCAGAGAAGCTCTGGGGCCAACGTCCTGACTTTC. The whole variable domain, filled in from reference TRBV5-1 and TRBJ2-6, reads KAGVTQTPRYLIKTRGQQVTLSCSPISGHRSVSWYQQTPGQGLQFLFEYFSETQRNKGNFPGRFSGRQFSNSRSEMNVSTLELGDSALYLCASSLVSQRSSGANVLTFGAGSRLTVL.

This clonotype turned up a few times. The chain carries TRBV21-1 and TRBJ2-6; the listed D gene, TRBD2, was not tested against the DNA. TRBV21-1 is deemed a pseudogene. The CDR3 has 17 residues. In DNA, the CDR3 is TGTGCCAGCAGCATATGGACTAGCGGGGCTGGGGCCAACGTCCTGACTTTC. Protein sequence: CASSIWTSGAGANVLTF.

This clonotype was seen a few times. The CDR3 loop is CASSLTHTGNTGELFF. As DNA, the CDR3 is TGTGCCAGCAGCTTAACGCACACGGGGAACACCGGGGAGCTGTTTTTT. The chain combines TRBV7-3 with TRBJ2-2, with D unclear. Germline-derived CDR1 and CDR2 are SGHTA and FQGTGA. V was pared by 0 bases and J by 1 base, with 9 bases between. CDR3 size: 16 residues.

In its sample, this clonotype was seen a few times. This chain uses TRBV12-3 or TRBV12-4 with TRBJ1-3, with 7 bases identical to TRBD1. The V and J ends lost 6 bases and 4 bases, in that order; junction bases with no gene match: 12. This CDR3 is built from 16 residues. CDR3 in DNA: TGTGCCAGCAGAAAATTAAAAGGGGGCGCAGGAAACACCATATATTTT. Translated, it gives CASRKLKGGAGNTIYF.

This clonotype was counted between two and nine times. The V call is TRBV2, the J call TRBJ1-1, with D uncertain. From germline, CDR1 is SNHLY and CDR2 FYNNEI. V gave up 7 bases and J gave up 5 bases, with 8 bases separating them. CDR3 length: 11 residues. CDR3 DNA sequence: TGTGCCAGCACGGCGTGGACTGAAGCTTTCTTT. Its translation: CASTAWTEAFF.

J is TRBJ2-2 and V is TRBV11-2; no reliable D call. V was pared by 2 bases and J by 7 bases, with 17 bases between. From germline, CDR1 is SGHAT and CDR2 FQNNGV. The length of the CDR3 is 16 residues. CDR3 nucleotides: TGTGCCAGCAGCTTATCTGGGAATAGAGTCCGCGGGGAGCTGTTTTTT. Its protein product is CASSLSGNRVRGELFF.

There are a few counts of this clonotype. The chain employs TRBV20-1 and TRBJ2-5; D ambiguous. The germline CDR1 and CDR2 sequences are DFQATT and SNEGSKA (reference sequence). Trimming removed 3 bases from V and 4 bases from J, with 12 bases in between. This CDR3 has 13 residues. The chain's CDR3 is CSARPPKGETQYF. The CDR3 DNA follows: TGCAGTGCTAGGCCACCTAAGGGAGAGACCCAGTACTTC.

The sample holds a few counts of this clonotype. The CDR3 nucleotides are TGTGCCAGCAGTGTCTGGAGGCTTGGAAACACCATATATTTT. Residues: CASSVWRLGNTIYF. The chain combines TRBV6-1 with TRBJ1-3; D gene ambiguous. Germline V CDR1 and CDR2: MNHNS, SASEGT. The CDR3 sequence is 14 residues long. V lost 4 bases to trimming and J lost 3 bases, with 10 bases between them.

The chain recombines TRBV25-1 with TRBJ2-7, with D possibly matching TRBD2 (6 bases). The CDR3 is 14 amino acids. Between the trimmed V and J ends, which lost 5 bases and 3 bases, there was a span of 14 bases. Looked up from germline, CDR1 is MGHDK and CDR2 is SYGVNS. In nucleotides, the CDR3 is TGTGCCAGCAGTCATCCGGACTATCACTACGAGCAGTACTTC. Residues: CASSHPDYHYEQYF.